What follows are 6 T cell receptor beta chains derived from one specimen sequenced in a study of CD8+ T cells in alopecia areata. As the sequencing template, cDNA was produced by extracting RNA and reverse transcribing it. Here immunoSEQ multiplex PCR was the method, and the copy in TCRdb shows in-frame clones only, minus some. The repertoire consists of over 150,000 clones, with just over 55% occurring once and the leading ten covering around 5%. Sequencing used CD8+ T cells sorted from blood. These TCRs come from a human donor in good health.

This clone turned up a few times. This sequence joins TRBV5-1 and TRBJ2-3; D is ambiguous. Trimming removed 1 base from V and 0 bases from J, with 6 bases in between. Germline CDR1 SGHRS, CDR2 YFSETQ. This CDR3 has 14 amino acids. The CDR3 sequence: CASSLSVSTDTQYF. CDR3 bases: TGCGCCAGCAGCTTGTCGGTGAGCACAGATACGCAGTATTTT. Combining the CDR3 with reference TRBV5-1 and TRBJ2-3 gives the whole variable domain KAGVTQTPRYLIKTRGQQVTLSCSPISGHRSVSWYQQTPGQGLQFLFEYFSETQRNKGNFPGRFSGRQFSNSRSEMNVSTLELGDSALYLCASSLSVSTDTQYFGPGTRLTVL.

The chain uses TRBV29-1 and TRBJ1-2; 9 bases agree with TRBD1. Germline V gene lookup returns CDR1 SQVTM and CDR2 ANQGSEA. The V gene end was trimmed by 0 bases and the J gene end by 6 bases; junction bases not matched to a gene: 5. The CDR3 is 14 amino acids. The CDR3 protein is CSVEEVGQGDGYTF. The CDR3 region has the DNA TGCAGCGTTGAAGAAGTGGGACAGGGCGATGGCTACACCTTC.

Note on this clone: One end of the junction fails to match germline, which may point to a read error. The J gene is TRBJ1-1, the V gene TRBV4-1; D unclear. The CDR3 has 14 amino acids. Germline V gene sequence: CDR1 MGHRA, CDR2 YSYEKL. CDR3 nucleotides: TGCGCCAGCGGCCAAGGCCTTCTGGGCACTGAAGCTTTCTTT. Residues: CASGQGLLGTEAFF.

The count of this clone is one. The CDR3 nucleotides read TGTGCCAGCAGCGTAGACGGGGGCCGTCAGCCCCAGCATTTT. This translates into CASSVDGGRQPQHF. The rearrangement links TRBV9 to TRBJ1-5; perhaps TRBD1 as D (6 bases). Germline assignment: CDR1 SGDLS and CDR2 YYNGEE. The CDR3 contains 14 residues. Deletions cut 0 bases from V and 6 bases from J, with 10 bases between.

The chain couples TRBV5-1 to TRBJ2-6; D is perhaps TRBD1 (5 bases). The ends were cut back, 4 bases at V and 0 bases at J, with 14 bases in the middle. Germline values: CDR1 SGHRS, CDR2 YFSETQ. The CDR3 spans 17 residues. As DNA, the CDR3 is TGCGCCAGCAGCCACGAAAGGACACTCTCTGGGGCCAACGTCCTGACTTTC. This codes for CASSHERTLSGANVLTF.

V and J are TRBV2 and TRBJ1-1; D unresolved. The CDR3 sequence is 13 residues long. The germline V and J ends were trimmed by 0 bases and 0 bases, with 2 bases remaining between them. The germline gives CDR1 SNHLY, CDR2 FYNNEI. CDR3: CASSEAMNTEAFF. The CDR3 nucleotides read TGTGCCAGCAGTGAAGCTATGAACACTGAAGCTTTCTTT.